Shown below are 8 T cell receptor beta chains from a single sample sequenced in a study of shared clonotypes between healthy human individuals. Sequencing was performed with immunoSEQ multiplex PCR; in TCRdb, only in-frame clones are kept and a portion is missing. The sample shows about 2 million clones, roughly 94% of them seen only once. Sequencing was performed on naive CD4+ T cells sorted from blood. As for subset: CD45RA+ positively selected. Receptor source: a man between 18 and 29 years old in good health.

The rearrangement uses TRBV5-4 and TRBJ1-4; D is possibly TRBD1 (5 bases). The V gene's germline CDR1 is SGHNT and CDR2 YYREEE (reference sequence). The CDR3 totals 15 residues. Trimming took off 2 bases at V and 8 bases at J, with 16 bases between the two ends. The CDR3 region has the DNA TGTGCCAGCAGCTTTAGGACAACCGGTGGCGAAAAACTGTTTTTT. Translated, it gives CASSFRTTGGEKLFF.

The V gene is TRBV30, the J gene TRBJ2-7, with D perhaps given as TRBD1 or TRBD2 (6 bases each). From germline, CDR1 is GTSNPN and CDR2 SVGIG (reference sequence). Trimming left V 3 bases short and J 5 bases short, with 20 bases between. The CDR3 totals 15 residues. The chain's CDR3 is CAWRRGDRLVDEQYF. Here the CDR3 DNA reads TGTGCCTGGAGGAGGGGGGATAGACTGGTAGACGAGCAGTACTTC.

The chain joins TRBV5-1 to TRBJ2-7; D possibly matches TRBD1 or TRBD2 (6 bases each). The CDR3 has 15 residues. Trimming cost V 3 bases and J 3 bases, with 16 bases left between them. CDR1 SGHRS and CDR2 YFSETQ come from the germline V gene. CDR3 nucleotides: TGCGCCAGCAGCTGGGGGGCAGGGGAGATCTACGAGCAGTACTTC. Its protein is CASSWGAGEIYEQYF.

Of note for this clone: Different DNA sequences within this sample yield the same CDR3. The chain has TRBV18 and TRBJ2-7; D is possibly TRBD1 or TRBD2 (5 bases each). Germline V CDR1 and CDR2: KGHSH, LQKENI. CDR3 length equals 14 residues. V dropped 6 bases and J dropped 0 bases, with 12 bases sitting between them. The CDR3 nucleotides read TGTGCCAGCTCGTCGGGACGGTTCTCCTACGAGCAGTACTTC. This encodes CASSSGRFSYEQYF.

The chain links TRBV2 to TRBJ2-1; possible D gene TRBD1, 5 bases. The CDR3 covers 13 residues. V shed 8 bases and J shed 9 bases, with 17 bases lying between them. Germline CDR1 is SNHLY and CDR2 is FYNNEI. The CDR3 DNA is TGTGCCAGCTGGAGCGACGGCACAGGTGAGCAGTTCTTC. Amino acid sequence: CASWSDGTGEQFF.

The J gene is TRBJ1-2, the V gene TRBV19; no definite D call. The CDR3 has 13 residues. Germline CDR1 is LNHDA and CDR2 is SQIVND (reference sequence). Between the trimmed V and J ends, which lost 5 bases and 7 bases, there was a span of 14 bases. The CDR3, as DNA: TGTGCCAGTAGTCTTACAGTTACTGGTGGCTACACCTTC. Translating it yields CASSLTVTGGYTF.

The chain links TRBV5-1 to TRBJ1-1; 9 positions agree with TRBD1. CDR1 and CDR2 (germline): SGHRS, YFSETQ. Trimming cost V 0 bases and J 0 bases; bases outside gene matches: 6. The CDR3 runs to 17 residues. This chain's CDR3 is CASSLAGTGTMNTEAFF. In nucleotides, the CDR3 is TGCGCCAGCAGCTTGGCGGGGACAGGGACAATGAACACTGAAGCTTTCTTT. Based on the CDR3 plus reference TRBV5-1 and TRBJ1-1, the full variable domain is KAGVTQTPRYLIKTRGQQVTLSCSPISGHRSVSWYQQTPGQGLQFLFEYFSETQRNKGNFPGRFSGRQFSNSRSEMNVSTLELGDSALYLCASSLAGTGTMNTEAFFGQGTRLTVV.

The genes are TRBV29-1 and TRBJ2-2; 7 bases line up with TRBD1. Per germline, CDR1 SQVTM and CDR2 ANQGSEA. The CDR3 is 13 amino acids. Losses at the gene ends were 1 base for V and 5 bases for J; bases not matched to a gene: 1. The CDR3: CSVEGGQTGELFF. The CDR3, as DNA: TGCAGCGTTGAAGGGGGACAGACCGGGGAGCTGTTTTTT.